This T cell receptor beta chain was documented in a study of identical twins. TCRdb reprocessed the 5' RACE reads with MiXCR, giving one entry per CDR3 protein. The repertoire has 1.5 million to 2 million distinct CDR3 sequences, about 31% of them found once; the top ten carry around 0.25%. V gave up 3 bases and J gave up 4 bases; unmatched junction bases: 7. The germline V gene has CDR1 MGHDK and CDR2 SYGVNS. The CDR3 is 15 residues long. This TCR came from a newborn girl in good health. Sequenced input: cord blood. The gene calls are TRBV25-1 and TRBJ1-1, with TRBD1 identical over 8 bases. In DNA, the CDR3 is TGTGCCAGCAGTGAGGGGCAGGGGGCGGGCACTGAAGCTTTCTTT. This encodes CASSEGQGAGTEAFF.